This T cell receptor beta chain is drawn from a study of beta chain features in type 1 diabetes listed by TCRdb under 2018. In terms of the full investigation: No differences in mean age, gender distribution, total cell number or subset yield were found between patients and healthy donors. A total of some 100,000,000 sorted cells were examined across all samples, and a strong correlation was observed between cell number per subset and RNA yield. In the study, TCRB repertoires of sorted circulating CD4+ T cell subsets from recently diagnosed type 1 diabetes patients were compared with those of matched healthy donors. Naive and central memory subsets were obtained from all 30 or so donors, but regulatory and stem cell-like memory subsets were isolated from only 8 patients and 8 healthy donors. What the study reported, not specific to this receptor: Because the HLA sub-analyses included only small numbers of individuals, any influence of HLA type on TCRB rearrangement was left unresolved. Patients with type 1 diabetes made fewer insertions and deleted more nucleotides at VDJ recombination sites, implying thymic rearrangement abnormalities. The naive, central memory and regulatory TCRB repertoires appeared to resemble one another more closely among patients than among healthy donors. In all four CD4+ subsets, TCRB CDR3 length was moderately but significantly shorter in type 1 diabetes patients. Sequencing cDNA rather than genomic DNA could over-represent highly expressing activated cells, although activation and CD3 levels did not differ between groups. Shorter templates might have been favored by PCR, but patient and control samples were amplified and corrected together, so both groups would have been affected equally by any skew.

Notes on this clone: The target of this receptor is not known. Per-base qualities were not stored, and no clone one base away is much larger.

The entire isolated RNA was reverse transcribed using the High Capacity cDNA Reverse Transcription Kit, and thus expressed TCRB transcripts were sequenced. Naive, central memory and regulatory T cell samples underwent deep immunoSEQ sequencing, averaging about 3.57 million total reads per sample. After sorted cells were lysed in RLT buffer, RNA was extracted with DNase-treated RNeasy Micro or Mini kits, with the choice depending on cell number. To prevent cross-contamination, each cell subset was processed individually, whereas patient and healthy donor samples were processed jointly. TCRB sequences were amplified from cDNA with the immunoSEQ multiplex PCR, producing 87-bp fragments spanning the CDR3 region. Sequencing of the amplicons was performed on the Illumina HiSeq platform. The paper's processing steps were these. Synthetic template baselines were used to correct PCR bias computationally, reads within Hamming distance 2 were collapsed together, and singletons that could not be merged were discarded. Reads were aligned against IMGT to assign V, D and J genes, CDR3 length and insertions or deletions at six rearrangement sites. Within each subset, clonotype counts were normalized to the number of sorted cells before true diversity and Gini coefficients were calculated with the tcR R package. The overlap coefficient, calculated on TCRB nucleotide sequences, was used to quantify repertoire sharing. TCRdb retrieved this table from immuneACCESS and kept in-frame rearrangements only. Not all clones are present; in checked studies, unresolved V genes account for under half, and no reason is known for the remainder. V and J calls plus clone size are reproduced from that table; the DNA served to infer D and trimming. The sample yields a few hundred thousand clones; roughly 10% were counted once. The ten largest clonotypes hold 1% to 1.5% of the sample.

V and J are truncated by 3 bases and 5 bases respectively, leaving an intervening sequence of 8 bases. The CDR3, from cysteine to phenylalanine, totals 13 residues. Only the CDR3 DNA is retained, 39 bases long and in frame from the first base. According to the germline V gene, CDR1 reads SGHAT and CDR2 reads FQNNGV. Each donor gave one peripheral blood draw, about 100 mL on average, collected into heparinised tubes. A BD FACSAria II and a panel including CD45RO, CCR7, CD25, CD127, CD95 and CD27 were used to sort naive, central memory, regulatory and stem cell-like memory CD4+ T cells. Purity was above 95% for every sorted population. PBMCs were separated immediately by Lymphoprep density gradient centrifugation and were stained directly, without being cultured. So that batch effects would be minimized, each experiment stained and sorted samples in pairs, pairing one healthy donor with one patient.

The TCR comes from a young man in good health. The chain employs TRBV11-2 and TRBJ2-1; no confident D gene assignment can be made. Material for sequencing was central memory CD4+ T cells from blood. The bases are TGTGCCAGCAGCTTGAACCCCCACAATGAGCAGTTCTTC. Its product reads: CASSLNPHNEQFF.